This T cell receptor beta chain emerged from a study of response to subunit inactivated influenza vaccine. Overall study results and limits: Each seasonal influenza vaccination, the authors suggested, recruits few new T cells.

The CDR3 is 16 amino acids. Trimming pared 4 bases from V and 0 bases from J, leaving 19 bases between. Germline CDR1 SQVTM, CDR2 ANQGSEA. For this clonotype: As yet, its antigen is unknown.

TCRdb ran MiXCR on the RT-PCR reads and lists one entry per CDR3 protein. The table lists fewer than 550,000 distinct CDR3 sequences, around 25% of them singletons. Sample: CD4+ T cells sorted from PBMCs, taken 5 days after vaccination. The chain employs TRBV29-1 and TRBJ2-7; TRBD1 might be the D (6 bases). The sequence was obtained from a man aged 50 to 60 who received an inactivated influenza vaccine. The CDR3 here is CSVATGDRRSSYEQYF. Here the CDR3 DNA reads TGCAGCGTTGCGACTGGAGACAGGCGAAGCTCCTACGAGCAGTACTTC.